This TCR beta chain was retrieved from a study of blood T cell repertoires in COVID-19. Study-level background: Some COVID-19 samples were acute and others convalescent; all came from the United States, Italy and Spain.

The assay was immunoSEQ multiplex PCR, and TCRdb's table has in-frame clones only and misses some. The table lists roughly 280,000 clones, around 87% of them singletons. The CDR3 length is 15 residues. Germline V gene data show CDR1 as SGHKS and CDR2 as YYEKEE (reference sequence). V lost 4 bases, J lost 2 bases, and 8 bases stayed unmatched. This clonotype was sampled from a woman in her forties or fifties who had recovered from COVID-19. This rearrangement joins TRBV5-5 to TRBJ1-2, with 7 bases lining up with TRBD1. Sequencing was done on a sample of peripheral blood. In DNA form, the CDR3 reads TGTGCCAGCAGCCTACCGGGACAGAAGAACTATGGCTACACCTTC. Protein sequence: CASSLPGQKNYGYTF.